Presented here are 30 T cell receptor beta chains from one specimen sequenced in a study of T cells after posttransplantation cyclophosphamide. Busulfan-fludarabine conditioning, marrow transplant, and cyclophosphamide on days +3 and +4 were administered. Clones were sequenced by immunoSEQ multiplex PCR, and TCRdb holds only the in-frame ones, with some missing. The sample records thousands of clones, approximately 71% being singletons. This sample comprised PBMCs, obtained after allogeneic stem cell transplant with posttransplant cyclophosphamide. Receptors were obtained from a male patient aged 60 to 75 who received an allogeneic stem cell transplant from an unrelated donor, was CMV-positive, and had no GVHD. A share of the T cells may be of graft donor origin.

V and J are TRBV11-2 and TRBJ2-2; perhaps TRBD1 as D (6 bases). Germline V gene sequence: CDR1 SGHAT, CDR2 FQNNGV. V lost 3 bases and J lost 0, with 8 bases in between. The CDR3 totals 15 residues. The CDR3 loop reads CASSFDRPNTGELFF. The DNA of the CDR3 is TGTGCCAGCAGCTTTGACAGGCCGAACACCGGGGAGCTGTTTTTT.

This clone was found a few times. In the same sample, other DNA sequences code for this CDR3. The chain joins TRBV20-1 to TRBJ2-5; no clear D gene. CDR3 size: 11 residues. V gave up 6 bases and J gave up 0 bases, with 5 bases separating them. In germline, CDR1 is DFQATT, CDR2 SNEGSKA (reference sequence). The DNA of the CDR3 is TGCAGTGCGGAGTACCAAGAGACCCAGTACTTC. It codes for CSAEYQETQYF.

V gene TRBV7-2 combines with J gene TRBJ2-7; D is uncertain. CDR1 SGHTA and CDR2 FQGNSA come from the germline V gene. The CDR3 is 12 amino acids. The ends were cut back, 5 bases at V and 5 bases at J, with 10 bases in the middle. The DNA for the CDR3 is TGTGCCAGCAGCCTAGGGCCAAACGAGCAGTACTTC. It codes for CASSLGPNEQYF. Full variable domain (missing parts from reference TRBV7-2 and TRBJ2-7): GAGVSQSPSNKVTEKGKDVELRCDPISGHTALYWYRQSLGQGLEFLIYFQGNSAPDKSGLPSDRFSAERTGGSVSTLTIQRTQQEDSAVYLCASSLGPNEQYFGPGTRLTVT.

This clone has only a few counts. The V call is TRBV7-2, the J call TRBJ2-7; D is ambiguous. Trimming shortened V by 1 base and J by 3 bases, and 13 bases separated the two germline ends. This CDR3 region has 15 residues. The germline gives CDR1 SGHTA, CDR2 FQGNSA. The CDR3 DNA follows: TGTGCCAGCAGCTTAGAGGCACAGCCTTACTACGAGCAGTACTTC. Translated: CASSLEAQPYYEQYF.

In this sample, this clone turned up a few times. The chain combines TRBV5-5 with TRBJ1-1; TRBD1 matches at 7 bases. The CDR3 is made up of 14 amino acids. Germline V gene data show CDR1 as SGHKS and CDR2 as YYEKEE (reference sequence). The trim removed 4 bases at V and 0 bases at J, leaving 3 bases unmatched. CDR3 DNA sequence: TGTGCCAGCAGCACGGGACAGCTGAACACTGAAGCTTTCTTT. Residues: CASSTGQLNTEAFF.

The CDR3 spells CASSRTSGVTGELFF. DNA of the CDR3: TGTGCCAGCAGTCGGACTAGCGGGGTCACCGGGGAGCTGTTTTTT. This chain links TRBV27 with TRBJ2-2; 12 bases fit TRBD2. This CDR3 has 15 amino acids. The germline CDR1 and CDR2 sequences are MNHEY and SMNVEV (reference sequence). V dropped 5 bases and J dropped 4; count of bases not matched to a gene: 2.

The chain is built from TRBV5-5 and TRBJ2-5; a possible D gene is TRBD1 (7 bases). The CDR3 length is 17 residues. CDR1 and CDR2 from the germline V gene are SGHKS and YYEKEE (reference sequence). The V end was cut by 2 bases, the J end by 6 bases, with 23 bases between. The CDR3 is CASSLGGGEFFMKTQYF. CDR3 coding DNA: TGTGCCAGCAGCTTAGGAGGGGGCGAGTTTTTTATGAAGACCCAGTACTTC.

This clone came up a few times. This chain joins TRBV14 and TRBJ2-3; D remains unclear. V lost 1 base and J lost 2, with 7 bases in between. Per the germline V gene, CDR1 is SGHDN and CDR2 is FVKESK. This CDR3 has 14 amino acids. CDR3 residues: CASSQGRHTDTQYF. The CDR3 DNA follows: TGTGCCAGCAGCCAAGGCAGGCACACAGATACGCAGTATTTT.

This clone has more than one count but fewer than ten. The V and J genes are TRBV5-1 and TRBJ2-3; 13 nucleotides align to TRBD2. The CDR3 contains 16 residues. V trimming: 4 bases; J trimming: 2 bases; junction bases outside the gene matches: 4. Looked up from germline, CDR1 is SGHRS and CDR2 is YFSETQ. CDR3 in amino acids: CASSPGLAGSTDTQYF. The CDR3 bases are TGCGCCAGCAGCCCGGGACTAGCGGGGTCCACAGATACGCAGTATTTT.

The chain has TRBV7-6 and TRBJ2-1, with a weak D call TRBD2 (5 bases). The germline V and J ends were trimmed by 1 base and 4 bases, with 5 bases remaining between them. CDR1 is SGHVS, CDR2 FNYEAQ, per germline. The CDR3 contains 13 residues. This chain's CDR3 is CASSLGLYNEQFF. The CDR3 DNA follows: TGTGCCAGCAGCTTAGGACTATACAATGAGCAGTTCTTC.

The CDR3, as DNA: TGTGCCTGGAGTCGGACAGGGGCTAATGAAAAACTGTTTTTT. Its translation is CAWSRTGANEKLFF. This sequence joins TRBV30 and TRBJ1-4; 9 bases match TRBD1. This CDR3 is built from 14 residues. Trimming cost V 2 bases and J 3 bases; bases outside gene matches: 1. Germline CDR1 is GTSNPN and CDR2 is SVGIG (reference sequence).

J is TRBJ2-1 and V is TRBV7-2; 8 positions agree with TRBD1. Germline lookup yields CDR1 SGHTA and CDR2 FQGNSA. V shed 5 bases and J 1 base; nucleotides not matched to a gene: 4. The CDR3 has 15 residues. Here the CDR3 DNA reads TGTGCCAGCAGCCCAGACAGGGGTTCCTACAATGAGCAGTTCTTC. Its protein is CASSPDRGSYNEQFF.

The gene calls are TRBV11-2 and TRBJ2-2, with TRBD2 matching over 7 bases. V shed 5 bases and J 5 bases; nucleotides not matched to a gene: 2. The germline gives CDR1 SGHAT, CDR2 FQNNGV. The CDR3 has 13 residues. The CDR3 DNA follows: TGTGCCAGCAGCCCCGGGGGGACCGGGGAGCTGTTTTTT. This codes for CASSPGGTGELFF.

The V gene is TRBV4-3, the J gene TRBJ2-3, with D perhaps TRBD2 (5 bases). The CDR3 has 14 residues. From germline, CDR1 is LGHNA and CDR2 YSLEER. Trimming removed 1 base at V and 2 bases at J, with 7 bases between. CDR3 loop: CASSQGGATDTQYF. DNA for the CDR3: TGCGCCAGCAGCCAAGGGGGAGCCACAGATACGCAGTATTTT.

This chain connects TRBV28 to TRBJ2-5; 7 bases are shared with TRBD1. The trim removed 6 bases at V and 7 bases at J, leaving 11 bases unmatched. CDR1 is MDHEN, CDR2 SYDVKM, per germline. The CDR3 runs to 14 residues. DNA of the CDR3: TGTGCCAGCAGCTCCCTGGACAGGAGAGGGACCCAGTACTTC. Encoded protein: CASSSLDRRGTQYF. The complete variable domain, with remaining parts taken from reference TRBV28 and TRBJ2-5, reads DVKVTQSSRYLVKRTGEKVFLECVQDMDHENMFWYRQDPGLGLRLIYFSYDVKMKEKGDIPEGYSVSREKKERFSLILESASTNQTSMYLCASSSLDRRGTQYFGPGTRLLVL.

V and J are TRBV7-9 and TRBJ1-2; 10 nucleotides agree with TRBD1. From germline, CDR1 is SEHNR and CDR2 FQNEAQ (reference sequence). The CDR3 contains 16 residues. The junction had 6 bases not matched to a gene; V was cut back by 5 bases and J by 0 bases. The CDR3 is CASSPGQGITNYGYTF. In DNA form, the CDR3 reads TGTGCCAGCAGCCCGGGACAGGGGATTACTAACTATGGCTACACCTTC.

The rearrangement links TRBV6-1 to TRBJ2-1, with D tentatively TRBD1 (7 bases). V dropped 7 bases and J dropped 9 bases, with 16 bases sitting between them. Germline CDR1 and CDR2: MNHNS and SASEGT. The CDR3 loop spans 13 amino acids. CDR3 residues: CASKEGAIGEQFF. In DNA form, the CDR3 reads TGTGCCAGCAAGGAGGGGGCGATTGGTGAGCAGTTCTTC.

V and J are TRBV25-1 and TRBJ2-2, with TRBD1 matching 7 bases. CDR1 is MGHDK, CDR2 SYGVNS, per germline. V lost 4 bases to trimming and J lost 0 bases; unmatched junction nucleotides: 5. The CDR3 extends over 16 amino acids. This CDR3 reads CASSVRGQANTGELFF. DNA of the CDR3: TGTGCCAGCAGTGTAAGGGGGCAAGCGAACACCGGGGAGCTGTTTTTT.

V usage is TRBV27 and J usage is TRBJ2-2, with 9 bases aligning to TRBD1. The CDR3 spans 12 residues. V was clipped by 10 bases and J by 5 bases; unmatched bases: 2. Germline values: CDR1 MNHEY, CDR2 SMNVEV (reference sequence). The CDR3 reads CATGQGTGELFF. The CDR3 DNA reads as TGTGCCACCGGACAGGGGACCGGGGAGCTGTTTTTT.

The CDR3 here is CASSLAGEVGGYTF. CDR3 sequence (DNA): TGTGCCAGCAGCTTGGCCGGGGAGGTTGGGGGCTACACCTTC. The V and J genes are TRBV5-8 and TRBJ1-2; D not resolved. There are 14 residues in the CDR3. Germline assignment: CDR1 SGHTS and CDR2 YDEGEE. V shed 0 bases and J shed 8 bases, with 14 bases lying between them.

The chain joins TRBV5-1 to TRBJ1-1, with 9 nucleotides matching TRBD1. CDR3 length: 17 amino acids. V was clipped by 0 bases and J by 1 base; unmatched bases: 7. Germline V gene sequence: CDR1 SGHRS, CDR2 YFSETQ. The CDR3 DNA reads as TGCGCCAGCAGCTTGGGTCCGCGACAGGGGGGGAACACTGAAGCTTTCTTT. It codes for CASSLGPRQGGNTEAFF.

The chain is built from TRBV10-3 and TRBJ2-1, with 12 bases that match TRBD2. Germline CDR1 ENHRY, CDR2 SYGVKD. Trimming took 3 bases from V and 8 from J; bases not matched to a gene: 5. This CDR3 comprises 15 residues. The CDR3 DNA sequence: TGTGCCATCAGTGATAGGACTAGCGGGATGGATGAGCAGTTCTTC. As protein: CAISDRTSGMDEQFF.

V usage is TRBV5-8 and J usage is TRBJ2-1; TRBD2 matches at 8 bases. The CDR3 spans 18 residues. J lost 0 bases, V lost 2 bases, and 10 bases had no gene match. Germline V gene data show CDR1 as SGHTS and CDR2 as YDEGEE. CDR3 in DNA: TGTGCCAGCAGCTTCTGGGGGACTAGAGCGGTCTCCTACAATGAGCAGTTCTTC. Translated, it gives CASSFWGTRAVSYNEQFF.

The genes are TRBV6-6 and TRBJ2-3; D possibly corresponds to TRBD1 (6 bases). This CDR3 comprises 13 residues. The germline V and J ends were trimmed by 4 bases and 4 bases, with 9 bases remaining between them. Germline CDR1 MNHNY, CDR2 SVGAGI (reference sequence). The CDR3 DNA sequence: TGTGCCAGCAGTTCACAGGGTCCAGATACGCAGTATTTT. Amino acids: CASSSQGPDTQYF.

V usage is TRBV5-1 and J usage is TRBJ2-1; D possibly corresponds to TRBD2 (6 bases). Germline loops: CDR1 SGHRS, CDR2 YFSETQ. The CDR3 runs 12 residues. Trimming removed 0 bases at V and 10 bases at J, with 8 bases between. The CDR3 sequence is CASSLGGDEQFF. In nucleotides, the CDR3 is TGCGCCAGCAGCTTGGGGGGGGACGAGCAGTTCTTC.

The chain carries TRBV28 and TRBJ2-3, with 9 positions matching TRBD1. Germline assignment: CDR1 MDHEN and CDR2 SYDVKM. The CDR3 extends over 16 amino acids. V was pared by 8 bases and J by 0 bases, with 9 bases of the junction left unmatched. CDR3 residues: CASGTGSPPSTDTQYF. CDR3 DNA: TGTGCCAGCGGGACAGGGTCACCCCCGAGCACAGATACGCAGTATTTT.

The J gene is TRBJ2-3, the V gene TRBV11-2, with 8 bases fitting TRBD1. The germline V gene has CDR1 SGHAT and CDR2 FQNNGV. The CDR3 sequence is 14 residues long. After removal of 4 bases from V and 4 bases from J, the junction contained 4 bases not matched to a gene. CDR3 amino acids: CASSSRTGSDTQYF. In DNA form, the CDR3 reads TGTGCCAGCAGCTCCAGGACAGGGTCAGATACGCAGTATTTT.

The chain carries TRBV19 and TRBJ2-5, with D possibly TRBD2 on 6 matching bases. Trimming stripped 8 bases from V and 5 bases from J, with 21 bases between. CDR3 length equals 15 residues. Per the germline V gene, CDR1 is LNHDA and CDR2 is SQIVND (reference sequence). In DNA, the CDR3 is TGTGCCAGTCTAAGTACATACCCGGGGGACGAGACCCAGTACTTC. This gives the protein CASLSTYPGDETQYF.

This clone was detected once. V and J are TRBV4-2 and TRBJ2-3; 9 bases match TRBD2. V dropped 0 bases and J dropped 1; count of bases not matched to a gene: 14. The CDR3 consists of 20 residues. Germline CDR1 LGHNA, CDR2 YNFKEQ. In DNA form, the CDR3 reads TGTGCCAGCAGCCAAGAGGCGTCTTTCGCGGGGGGGCCCGGCACAGATACGCAGTATTTT. As protein: CASSQEASFAGGPGTDTQYF.

This chain links TRBV5-1 with TRBJ2-2; unclear D gene. With 2 bases removed from V and 5 bases from J, the gap between germline ends came to 7 bases. CDR1 and CDR2 from the germline V gene are SGHRS and YFSETQ. The CDR3 runs 13 residues. The CDR3 spells CASSLQRTGELFF. In DNA form, the CDR3 reads TGCGCCAGCAGCTTACAGAGAACCGGGGAGCTGTTTTTT.